Listed here is a single T cell receptor (beta chain). Its matching antigen is unknown. TCRdb's copy holds only in-frame clones and misses some; the assay was immunoSEQ multiplex PCR. The top ten clones hold 1.7% of a sample with 350,000 to 600,000 clones, roughly nine tenths of them seen once. This specimen belongs to a study of Ad26.COV2.S vaccination and SARS-CoV-2 variants. The ends lost 4 bases at V and 0 bases at J; junction bases unmatched: 2. The germline V gene encodes CDR1 SGHNT and CDR2 YYREEE (reference sequence). CDR3 length equals 15 residues. The sample's treatment: over 15 received Ad26.COV2.S at low or high dose, single or two shots; 5 received placebo; per-sample allocation not given. Sampling happened 63 days after the first vaccine or placebo injection. Study conclusions and caveats: Analyses that measured TCR breadth and depth may have underestimated total T cell responses.

The chain employs TRBV5-4 and TRBJ1-3; 9 bases agree with TRBD1. The sample consisted of peripheral blood, taken in a trial of Ad26.COV2.S vaccine versus placebo. The receptor's source is a person aged 18-60 years who received the Ad26.COV2.S COVID-19 vaccine or a placebo. The DNA for the CDR3 is TGTGCCAGCAGCGACAGGGGGAGCTCTGGAAACACCATATATTTT. Amino acids: CASSDRGSSGNTIYF. Supplemented by reference TRBV5-4 and TRBJ1-3, the full variable domain reads ETGVTQSPTHLIKTRGQQVTLRCSSQSGHNTVSWYQQALGQGPQFIFQYYREEENGRGNFPPRFSGLQFPNYSSELNVNALELDDSALYLCASSDRGSSGNTIYFGEGSWLTVV.